Detailed here is one TCR beta chain. cDNA libraries for TCR alpha and TCR beta, carrying sample barcodes and UMIs, came from 5'RACE with constant-segment primers. Via MiXCR, TCRdb re-called the 5' RACE reads, giving one row per CDR3 protein. The data contain 540,000 or so distinct CDR3 sequences, roughly 21% of them seen just once; the ten biggest clones take up around 13%. This sample was included in a study of T-cell memory formation after mild COVID-19. Study summary: There were largely donor-specific TCR clusters.

Germline values: CDR1 SGHTA, CDR2 FQGNSA. V lost 6 bases, J lost 7 bases, and 11 bases stayed unmatched. This CDR3 spans 15 amino acids. This rearrangement joins TRBV7-2 to TRBJ2-1; 8 positions agree with TRBD1. This sequence was found in an adult woman who had mild COVID-19 (a few samples of this study predate the infection). Cell type and time point are not known. Material for sequencing was PBMCs or a T cell subset sorted from them (not recorded which). The CDR3: CASSPRDRWGNEQFF. The DNA for the CDR3 is TGTGCCAGCAGTCCCCGGGACAGGTGGGGGAATGAGCAGTTCTTC.